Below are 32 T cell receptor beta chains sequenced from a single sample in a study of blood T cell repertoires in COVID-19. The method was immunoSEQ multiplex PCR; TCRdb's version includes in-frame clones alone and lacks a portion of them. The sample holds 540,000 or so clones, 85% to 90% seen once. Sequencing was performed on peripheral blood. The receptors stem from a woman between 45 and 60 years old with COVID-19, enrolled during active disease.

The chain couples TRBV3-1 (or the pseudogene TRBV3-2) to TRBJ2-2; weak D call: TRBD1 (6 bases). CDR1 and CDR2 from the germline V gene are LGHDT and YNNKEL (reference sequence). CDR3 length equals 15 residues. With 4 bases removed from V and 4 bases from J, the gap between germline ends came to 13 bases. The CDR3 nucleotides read TGTGCCAGCAGCCGGAACCAGGGGAGCACCGGGGAGCTGTTTTTT. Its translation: CASSRNQGSTGELFF.

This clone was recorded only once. CDR3 coding DNA: TGTGCCACCCACCGGGGTGGCGGCGGGGAGCTGTTTTTT. Amino acid sequence: CATHRGGGGELFF. V usage is TRBV6-5 and J usage is TRBJ2-2; D might be TRBD2 (5 bases). Trimming took 10 bases from V and 7 from J, leaving 16 bases between them. The CDR3 loop spans 13 amino acids. Germline CDR1 is MNHEY and CDR2 is SVGAGI.

This chain's CDR3 is CASSRQIYEQYF. The CDR3 nucleotides read TGTGCCAGCAGCCGACAGATCTACGAGCAGTACTTC. The chain links TRBV7-9 to TRBJ2-7; weak D call: TRBD1 (5 bases). The V end lost 5 bases, the J end lost 3 bases, and 8 bases lay between the germline ends. Germline CDR1 is SEHNR and CDR2 is FQNEAQ (reference sequence). The CDR3 runs 12 residues. Filled out from reference TRBV7-9 and TRBJ2-7, the complete variable domain reads DTGVSQNPRHKITKRGQNVTFRCDPISEHNRLYWYRQTLGQGPEFLTYFQNEAQLEKSRLLSDRFSAERPKGSFSTLEIQRTEQGDSAMYLCASSRQIYEQYFGPGTRLTVT.

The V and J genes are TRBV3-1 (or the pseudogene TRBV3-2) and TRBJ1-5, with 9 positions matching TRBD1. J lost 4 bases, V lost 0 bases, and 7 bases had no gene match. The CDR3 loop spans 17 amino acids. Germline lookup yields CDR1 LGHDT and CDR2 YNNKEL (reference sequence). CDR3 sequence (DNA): TGTGCCAGCAGCCAAGATAGGGACAGGGTCCCAAATCAGCCCCAGCATTTT. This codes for CASSQDRDRVPNQPQHF.

DNA for the CDR3: TGTGCCAGCAACCGACTAGCGGGGGGGAACACCGGGGAGCTGTTTTTT. This sequence encodes CASNRLAGGNTGELFF. The chain couples TRBV2 to TRBJ2-2; 13 nucleotides line up with TRBD2. The CDR3 spans 16 residues. With V trimmed by 7 bases and J by 1 base, 3 bases remained unmatched. Germline V CDR1 and CDR2: SNHLY, FYNNEI.

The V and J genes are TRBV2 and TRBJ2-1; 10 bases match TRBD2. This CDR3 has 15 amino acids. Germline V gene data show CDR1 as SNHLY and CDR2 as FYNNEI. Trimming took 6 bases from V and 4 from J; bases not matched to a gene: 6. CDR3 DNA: TGTGCCAGCAGCCCTAGCGGGGGCGGGTACAATGAGCAGTTCTTC. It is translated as CASSPSGGGYNEQFF.

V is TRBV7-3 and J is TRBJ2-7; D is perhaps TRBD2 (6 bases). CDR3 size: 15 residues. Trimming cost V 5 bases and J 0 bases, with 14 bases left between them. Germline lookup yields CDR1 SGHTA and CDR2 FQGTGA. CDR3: CASSPGTGTSYEQYF. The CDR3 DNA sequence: TGTGCCAGCAGCCCCGGGACTGGAACCTCCTACGAGCAGTACTTC.

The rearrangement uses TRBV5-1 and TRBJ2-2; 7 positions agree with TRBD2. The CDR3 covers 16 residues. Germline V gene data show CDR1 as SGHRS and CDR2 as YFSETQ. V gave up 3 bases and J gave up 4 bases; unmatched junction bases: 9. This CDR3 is CASSSPSGGLTGELFF. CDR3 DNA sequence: TGCGCCAGCAGCTCCCCTAGCGGCGGACTCACCGGGGAGCTGTTTTTT.

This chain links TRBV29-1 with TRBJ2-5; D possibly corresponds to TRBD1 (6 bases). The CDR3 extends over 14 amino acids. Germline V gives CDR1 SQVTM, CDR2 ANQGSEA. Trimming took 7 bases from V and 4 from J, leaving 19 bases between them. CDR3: CSADRWGQGETQYF. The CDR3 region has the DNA TGCAGCGCCGACCGGTGGGGGCAGGGAGAGACCCAGTACTTC. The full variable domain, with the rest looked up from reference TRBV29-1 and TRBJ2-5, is SAVISQKPSRDICQRGTSLTIQCQVDSQVTMMFWYRQQPGQSLTLIATANQGSEATYESGFVIDKFPISRPNLTFSTLTVSNMSPEDSSIYLCSADRWGQGETQYFGPGTRLLVL.

The CDR3 reads CASSVWTGTGELFF. CDR3 coding DNA: TGTGCCAGCAGCGTTTGGACAGGGACCGGGGAGCTGTTTTTT. The genes are TRBV9 and TRBJ2-2; TRBD1 agrees at 8 bases. Germline V gene data show CDR1 as SGDLS and CDR2 as YYNGEE. This CDR3 has 14 amino acids. Trimming cost V 2 bases and J 5 bases; bases outside gene matches: 2.

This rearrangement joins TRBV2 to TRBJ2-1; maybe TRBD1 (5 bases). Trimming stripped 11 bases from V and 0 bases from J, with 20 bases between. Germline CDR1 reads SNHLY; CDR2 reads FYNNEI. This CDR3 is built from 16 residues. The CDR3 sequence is CAAPSGDRSSYNEQFF. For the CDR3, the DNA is TGTGCCGCTCCCTCTGGCGACAGAAGCTCCTACAATGAGCAGTTCTTC.

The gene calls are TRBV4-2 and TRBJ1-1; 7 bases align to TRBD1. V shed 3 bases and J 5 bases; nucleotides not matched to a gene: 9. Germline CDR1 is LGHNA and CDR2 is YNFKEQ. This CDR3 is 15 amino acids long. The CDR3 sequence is CASSHPDRVGTEAFF. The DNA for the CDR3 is TGTGCCAGCAGCCACCCCGACAGGGTGGGAACTGAAGCTTTCTTT.

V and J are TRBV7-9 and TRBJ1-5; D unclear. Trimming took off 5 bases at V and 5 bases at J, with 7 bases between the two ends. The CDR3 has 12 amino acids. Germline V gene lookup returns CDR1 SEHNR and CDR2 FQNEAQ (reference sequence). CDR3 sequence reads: CASSHPDQPQHF. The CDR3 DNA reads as TGTGCCAGCAGCCACCCAGATCAGCCCCAGCATTTT.

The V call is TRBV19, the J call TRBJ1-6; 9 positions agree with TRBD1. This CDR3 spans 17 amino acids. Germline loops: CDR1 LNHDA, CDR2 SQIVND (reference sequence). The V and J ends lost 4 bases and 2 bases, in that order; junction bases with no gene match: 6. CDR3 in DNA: TGTGCCAGTAGTAAAACGGGACAGGGAGCCTATAATTCACCCCTCCACTTT. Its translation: CASSKTGQGAYNSPLHF.

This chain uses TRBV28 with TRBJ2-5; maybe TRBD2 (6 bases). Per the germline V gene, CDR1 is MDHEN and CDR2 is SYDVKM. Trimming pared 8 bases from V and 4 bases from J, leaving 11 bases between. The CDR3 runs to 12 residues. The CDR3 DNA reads TGTGCCAGCGCGGGGACCCCAGAGACCCAGTACTTC. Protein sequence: CASAGTPETQYF.

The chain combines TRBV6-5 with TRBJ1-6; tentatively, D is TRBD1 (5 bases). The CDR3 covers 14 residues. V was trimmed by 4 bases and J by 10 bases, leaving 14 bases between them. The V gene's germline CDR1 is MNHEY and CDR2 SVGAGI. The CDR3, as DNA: TGTGCCAGCAGTTCCAGGGCAGGCGACTCACCCCTCCACTTT. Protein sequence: CASSSRAGDSPLHF.

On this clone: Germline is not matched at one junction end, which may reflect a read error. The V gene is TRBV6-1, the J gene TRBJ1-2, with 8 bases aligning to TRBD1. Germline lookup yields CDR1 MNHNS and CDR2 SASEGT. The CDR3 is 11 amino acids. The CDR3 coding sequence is TGTGCCAGCAGTGAAGGACAGGGGAGACTCTTC. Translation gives CASSEGQGRLF.

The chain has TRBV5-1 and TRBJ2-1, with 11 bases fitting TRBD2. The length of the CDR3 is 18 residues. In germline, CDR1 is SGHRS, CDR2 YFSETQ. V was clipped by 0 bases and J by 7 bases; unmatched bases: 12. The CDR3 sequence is CASSLGLAGGIRANEQFF. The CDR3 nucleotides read TGCGCCAGCAGCTTGGGTCTAGCGGGGGGTATCAGAGCGAATGAGCAGTTCTTC.

CDR3 in DNA: TGTGCCAGCAGCCACCCCAGGGCAGGGGATGGCTACACCTTC. Residues: CASSHPRAGDGYTF. V gene TRBV9 combines with J gene TRBJ1-2; maybe TRBD1 (6 bases). The CDR3 runs 14 residues. Germline CDR1 and CDR2: SGDLS and YYNGEE. V was cut by 4 bases and J by 6 bases, with 16 bases left in between.

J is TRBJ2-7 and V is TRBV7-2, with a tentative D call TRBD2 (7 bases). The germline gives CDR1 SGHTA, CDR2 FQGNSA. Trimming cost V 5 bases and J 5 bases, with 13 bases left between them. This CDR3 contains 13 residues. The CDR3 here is CASSDGGRHEQYF. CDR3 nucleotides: TGTGCCAGCAGCGACGGGGGGCGGCACGAGCAGTACTTC.

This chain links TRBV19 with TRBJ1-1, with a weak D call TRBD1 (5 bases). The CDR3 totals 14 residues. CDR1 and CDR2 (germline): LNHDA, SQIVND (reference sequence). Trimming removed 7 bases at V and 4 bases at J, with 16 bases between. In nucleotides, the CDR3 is TGTGCCAGTACCCAGGCAGGGTTAGGCACTGAAGCTTTCTTT. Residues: CASTQAGLGTEAFF.

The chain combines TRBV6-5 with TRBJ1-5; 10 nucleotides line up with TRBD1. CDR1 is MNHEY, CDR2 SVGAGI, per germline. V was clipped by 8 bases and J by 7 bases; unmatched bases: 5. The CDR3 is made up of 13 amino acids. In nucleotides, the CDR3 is TGTGCCAGCGCCGGGACAGGGGAACAGCCCCAGCATTTT. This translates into CASAGTGEQPQHF.

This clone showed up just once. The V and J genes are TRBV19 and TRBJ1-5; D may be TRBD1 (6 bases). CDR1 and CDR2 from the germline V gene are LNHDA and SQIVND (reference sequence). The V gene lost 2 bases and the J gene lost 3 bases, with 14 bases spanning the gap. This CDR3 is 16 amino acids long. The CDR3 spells CASSISQDSFNQPQHF. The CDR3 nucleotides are TGTGCCAGTAGTATAAGCCAGGACAGCTTCAATCAGCCCCAGCATTTT.

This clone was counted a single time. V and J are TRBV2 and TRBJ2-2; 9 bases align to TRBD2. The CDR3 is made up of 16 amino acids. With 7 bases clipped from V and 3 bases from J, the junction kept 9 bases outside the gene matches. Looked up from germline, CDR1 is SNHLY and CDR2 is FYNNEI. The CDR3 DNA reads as TGTGCCAGCAACTGGATGGCTAGCGGGGACACCGGGGAGCTGTTTTTT. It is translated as CASNWMASGDTGELFF.

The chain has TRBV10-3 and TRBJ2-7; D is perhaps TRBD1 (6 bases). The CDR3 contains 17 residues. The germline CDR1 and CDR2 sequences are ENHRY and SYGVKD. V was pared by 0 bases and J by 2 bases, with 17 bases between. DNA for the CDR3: TGTGCCATCAGTGAGTCTAGGCAGGGGCCCGTTACCTACGAGCAGTACTTC. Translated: CAISESRQGPVTYEQYF.

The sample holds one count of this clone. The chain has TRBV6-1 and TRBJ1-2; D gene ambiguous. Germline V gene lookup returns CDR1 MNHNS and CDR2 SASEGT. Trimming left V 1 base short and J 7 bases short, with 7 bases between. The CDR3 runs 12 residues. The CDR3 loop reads CASSEVWAGYTF. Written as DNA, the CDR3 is TGTGCCAGCAGTGAAGTGTGGGCTGGCTACACCTTC.

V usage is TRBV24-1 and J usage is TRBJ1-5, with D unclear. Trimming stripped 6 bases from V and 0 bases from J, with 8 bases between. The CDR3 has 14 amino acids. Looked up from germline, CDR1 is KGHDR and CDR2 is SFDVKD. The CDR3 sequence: CATSRFTSNQPQHF. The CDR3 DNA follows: TGTGCCACCAGTCGGTTCACTAGCAATCAGCCCCAGCATTTT.

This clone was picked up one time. The CDR3 DNA sequence: TGTGCCAGCAGCTGGAGTTACAATGAGCAGTTCTTC. Encoded protein: CASSWSYNEQFF. The rearrangement joins TRBV5-6 to TRBJ2-1; D is undetermined. This CDR3 comprises 12 residues. The V end was cut by 3 bases, the J end by 4 bases, with 5 bases between. Germline loops: CDR1 SGHDT, CDR2 YYEEEE.

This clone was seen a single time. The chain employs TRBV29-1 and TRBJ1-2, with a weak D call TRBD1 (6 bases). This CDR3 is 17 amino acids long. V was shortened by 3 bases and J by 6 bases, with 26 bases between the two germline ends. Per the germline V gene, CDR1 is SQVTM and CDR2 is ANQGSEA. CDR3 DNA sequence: TGCAGCGTTGAGGTCGAACAGGGATTGGGTCGTGTCGATGGCTACACCTTC. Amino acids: CSVEVEQGLGRVDGYTF.

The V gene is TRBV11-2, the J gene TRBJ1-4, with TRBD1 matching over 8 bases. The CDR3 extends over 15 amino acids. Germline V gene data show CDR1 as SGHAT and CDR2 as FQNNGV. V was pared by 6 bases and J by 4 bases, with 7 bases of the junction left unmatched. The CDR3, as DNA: TGTGCCAGCAGTATTGACAGGGGTGGTAATGAAAAACTGTTTTTT. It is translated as CASSIDRGGNEKLFF. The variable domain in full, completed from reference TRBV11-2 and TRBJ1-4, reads EAGVAQSPRYKIIEKRQSVAFWCNPISGHATLYWYQQILGQGPKLLIQFQNNGVVDDSQLPKDRFSAERLKGVDSTLKIQPAKLEDSAVYLCASSIDRGGNEKLFFGSGTQLSVL.

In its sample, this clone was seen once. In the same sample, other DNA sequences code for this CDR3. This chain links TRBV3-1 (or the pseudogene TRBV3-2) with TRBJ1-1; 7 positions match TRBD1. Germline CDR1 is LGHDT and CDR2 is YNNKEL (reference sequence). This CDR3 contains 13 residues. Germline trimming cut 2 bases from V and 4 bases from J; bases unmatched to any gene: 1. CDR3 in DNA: TGTGCCAGCAGCCAACAGGGGGGCACTGAAGCTTTCTTT. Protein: CASSQQGGTEAFF.

In nucleotides, the CDR3 is TGTGCCAGCAGGCGGACAGGGCAGACCGGGGAGCTGTTTTTT. Its translation is CASRRTGQTGELFF. This chain joins TRBV28 and TRBJ2-2, with TRBD1 matching over 8 bases. Germline V lookup: CDR1 MDHEN, CDR2 SYDVKM. The CDR3 is 14 residues long. Trimming cost V 6 bases and J 5 bases; bases outside gene matches: 5.